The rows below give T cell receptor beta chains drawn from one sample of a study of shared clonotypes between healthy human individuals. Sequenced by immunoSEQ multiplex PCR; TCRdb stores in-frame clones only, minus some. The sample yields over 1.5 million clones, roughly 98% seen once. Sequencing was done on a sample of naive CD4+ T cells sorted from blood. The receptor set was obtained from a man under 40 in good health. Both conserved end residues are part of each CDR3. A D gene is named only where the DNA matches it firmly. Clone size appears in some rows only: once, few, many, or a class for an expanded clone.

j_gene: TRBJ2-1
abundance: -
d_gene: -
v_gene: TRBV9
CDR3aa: CASSVASGVPEQFF
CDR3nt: TGTGCCAGCAGCGTAGCCTCGGGAGTCCCTGAGCAGTTCTTC

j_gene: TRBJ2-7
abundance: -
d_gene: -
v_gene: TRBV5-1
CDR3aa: CASRNQASSYEQYF
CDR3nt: TGCGCCAGCAGGAACCAGGCAAGCTCCTACGAGCAGTACTTC

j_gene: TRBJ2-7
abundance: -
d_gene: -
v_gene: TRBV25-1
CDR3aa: CASRGQGIYEQYF
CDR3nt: TGTGCCAGCAGGGGGCAGGGTATTTACGAGCAGTACTTC

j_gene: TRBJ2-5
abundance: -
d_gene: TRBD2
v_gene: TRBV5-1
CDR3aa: CASSLSTSGPQETQYF
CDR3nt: TGCGCCAGCAGCTTGTCAACTAGCGGACCCCAAGAGACCCAGTACTTC

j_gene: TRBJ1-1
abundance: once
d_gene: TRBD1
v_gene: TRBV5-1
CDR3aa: CASSTEGQGLNTEAFF
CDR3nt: TGCGCCAGCAGCACCGAAGGACAGGGCCTGAACACTGAAGCTTTCTTT

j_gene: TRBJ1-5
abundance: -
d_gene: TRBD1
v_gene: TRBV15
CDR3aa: CATSRVTGVQPQHF
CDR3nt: TGTGCCACCAGCAGAGTTACAGGGGTTCAGCCCCAGCATTTT

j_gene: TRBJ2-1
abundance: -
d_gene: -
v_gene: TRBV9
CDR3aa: CASSVARTSSEQFF
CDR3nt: TGTGCCAGCAGCGTAGCTAGGACTTCCTCTGAGCAGTTCTTC

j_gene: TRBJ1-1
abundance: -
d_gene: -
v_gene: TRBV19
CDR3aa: CASSPGIQAFF
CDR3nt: TGTGCCAGTAGTCCAGGAATCCAAGCTTTCTTT

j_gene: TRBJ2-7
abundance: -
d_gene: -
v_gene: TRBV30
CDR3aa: CAWRFGESYEQYF
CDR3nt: TGTGCCTGGAGATTTGGGGAGTCCTACGAGCAGTACTTC

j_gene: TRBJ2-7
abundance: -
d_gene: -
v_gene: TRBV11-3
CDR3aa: CASSSHYEQYF
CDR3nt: TGTGCCAGCAGCTCGCACTACGAGCAGTACTTC

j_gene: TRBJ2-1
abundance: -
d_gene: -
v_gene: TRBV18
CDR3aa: CASSLQEGGNEQFF
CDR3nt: TGTGCCAGCTCTCTTCAAGAGGGGGGCAATGAGCAGTTCTTC

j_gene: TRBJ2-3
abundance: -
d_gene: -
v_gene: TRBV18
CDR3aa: CASSPKGSDTQYF
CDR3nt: TGTGCCAGCTCACCAAAGGGGAGCGATACGCAGTATTTT

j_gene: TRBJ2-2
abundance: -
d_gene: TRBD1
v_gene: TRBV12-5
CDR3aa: CASGIGDRDTGELFF
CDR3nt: TGTGCTAGTGGGATCGGGGACAGGGACACCGGGGAGCTGTTTTTT

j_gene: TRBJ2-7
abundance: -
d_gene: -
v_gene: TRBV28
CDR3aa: CASSTGQPYEQYF
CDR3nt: TGTGCCAGCAGCACGGGACAACCCTACGAGCAGTACTTC

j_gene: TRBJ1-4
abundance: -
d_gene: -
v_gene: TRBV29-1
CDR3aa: CSARDRNEKLFF
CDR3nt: TGCAGCGCTCGGGACCGCAATGAAAAACTGTTTTTT

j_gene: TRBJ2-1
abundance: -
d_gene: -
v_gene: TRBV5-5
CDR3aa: CASSLALGRDEQFF
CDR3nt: TGTGCCAGCAGCTTGGCCTTAGGAAGGGATGAGCAGTTCTTC

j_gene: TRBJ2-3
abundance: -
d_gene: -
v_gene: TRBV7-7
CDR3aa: CASSLAGGGGTDTQYF
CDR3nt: TGTGCCAGCAGCTTAGCAGGCGGAGGTGGCACAGATACGCAGTATTTT

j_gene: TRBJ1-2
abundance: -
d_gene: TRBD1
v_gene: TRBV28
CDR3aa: CASSNTGGVEEGYTF
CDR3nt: TGTGCCAGCAGTAACACAGGGGGGGTTGAAGAAGGCTACACCTTC

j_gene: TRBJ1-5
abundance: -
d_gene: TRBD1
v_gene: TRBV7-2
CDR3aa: CASSEAGTGGNQPQHF
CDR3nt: TGTGCCAGCAGCGAAGCCGGGACAGGGGGTAATCAGCCCCAGCATTTT

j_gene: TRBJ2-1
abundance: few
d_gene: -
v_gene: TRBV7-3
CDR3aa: CASSPTGGISYNEQFF
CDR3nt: TGTGCCAGCAGCCCGACCGGTGGCATAAGCTACAATGAGCAGTTCTTC

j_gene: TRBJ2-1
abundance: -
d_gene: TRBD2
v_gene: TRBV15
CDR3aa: CATSKSGTSYNEQFF
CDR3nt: TGTGCCACCAGCAAAAGCGGGACTTCCTACAATGAGCAGTTCTTC

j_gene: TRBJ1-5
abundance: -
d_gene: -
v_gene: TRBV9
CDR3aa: CASTLGQPQHF
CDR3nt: TGTGCCAGCACCCTTGGCCAGCCCCAGCATTTT

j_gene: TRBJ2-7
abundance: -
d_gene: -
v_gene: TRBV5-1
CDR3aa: CASSYGTVRPYEQYF
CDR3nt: TGCGCCAGCAGCTACGGGACTGTAAGACCCTACGAGCAGTACTTC

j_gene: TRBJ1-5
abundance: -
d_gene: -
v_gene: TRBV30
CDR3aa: CAWSGRFNQPQHF
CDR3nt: TGTGCCTGGAGTGGCAGGTTCAATCAGCCCCAGCATTTT

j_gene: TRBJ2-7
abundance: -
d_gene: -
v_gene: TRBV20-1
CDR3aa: CSASRVGEQYF
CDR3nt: TGCAGTGCCTCGCGGGTTGGGGAGCAGTACTTC

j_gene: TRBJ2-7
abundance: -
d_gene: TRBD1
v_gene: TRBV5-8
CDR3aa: CASSFRTGNYYEQYF
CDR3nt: TGTGCCAGCAGCTTCCGGACAGGGAATTACTACGAGCAGTACTTC

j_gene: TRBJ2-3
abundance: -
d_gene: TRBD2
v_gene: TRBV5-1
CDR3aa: CASTRRLAGSSTDTQYF
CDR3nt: TGCGCCAGCACCCGGCGCTTAGCGGGGAGTAGCACAGATACGCAGTATTTT

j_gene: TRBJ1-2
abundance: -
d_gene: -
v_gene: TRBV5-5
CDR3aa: CASSFFLRRDNYGYTF
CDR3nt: TGTGCCAGCAGCTTTTTTCTCCGCCGGGACAACTATGGCTACACCTTC

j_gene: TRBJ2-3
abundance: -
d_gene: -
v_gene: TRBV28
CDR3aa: CASSLPRGTQYF
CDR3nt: TGTGCCAGCTCTCTTCCCCGGGGTACGCAGTATTTT

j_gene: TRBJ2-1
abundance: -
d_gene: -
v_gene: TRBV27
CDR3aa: CASARSEYNEQFF
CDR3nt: TGTGCCAGCGCCCGGTCAGAGTACAATGAGCAGTTCTTC

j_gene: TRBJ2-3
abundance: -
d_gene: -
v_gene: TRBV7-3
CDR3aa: CASSLSTKAQDTQYF
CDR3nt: TGTGCCAGCAGCTTATCGACAAAGGCCCAAGATACGCAGTATTTT

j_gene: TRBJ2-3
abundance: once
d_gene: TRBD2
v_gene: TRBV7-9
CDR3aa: CASTDTPGLADTDTQYF
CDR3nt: TGTGCCAGCACCGATACCCCCGGACTAGCGGACACAGATACGCAGTATTTT

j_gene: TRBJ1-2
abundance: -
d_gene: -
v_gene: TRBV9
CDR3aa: CASSADPRSLSGYTF
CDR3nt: TGTGCCAGCAGCGCCGACCCTAGGAGTCTAAGCGGCTACACCTTC

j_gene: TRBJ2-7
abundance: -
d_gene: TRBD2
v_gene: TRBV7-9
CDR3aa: CASRPSGMANEQYF
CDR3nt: TGTGCCAGCAGACCAAGCGGGATGGCGAACGAGCAGTACTTC